The rows below give T cell receptor beta chains drawn from one sample of a study of T cells after yellow fever vaccination. TCRdb reprocessed the 5' RACE reads with MiXCR, giving one entry per CDR3 protein. The sample holds about 340,000 distinct CDR3 sequences; approximately 3.9% are singletons and the top ten take roughly a quarter. The input for sequencing was PBMCs, taken 5 days after the yellow fever booster vaccination. The receptors were sampled from a man between 18 and 35 years old who received the YFV17D yellow fever vaccine. CDR3s include the opening cysteine and the closing phenylalanine or tryptophan. A D gene is named only where the DNA matches it firmly. Clone size appears in some rows only: once, few, many, or a class for an expanded clone.

J	D	V	size	DNA	CDR3
TRBJ1-2	TRBD1	TRBV7-3	NA	TGTGCCAGCAGCTTCGGACAGGGGATCGGCTACACCTTC	CASSFGQGIGYTF
TRBJ1-5	NA	TRBV2	NA	TGTGCCAGCAGACCTGACAGCGGGCCCAATCAGCCCCAGCATTTT	CASRPDSGPNQPQHF
TRBJ2-7	TRBD1	TRBV10-2	many	TGCGCCAGCAGTACCGGGACAGTGCCCTACGAGCAGTACTTC	CASSTGTVPYEQYF
TRBJ2-5	NA	TRBV5-1	NA	TGCGCCAGCAGTTTTAAGGGGTCCCAAGAGACCCAGTACTTC	CASSFKGSQETQYF
TRBJ1-1	NA	TRBV11-2	NA	TGTGCCAGCAGTTGGGGGGAAGGGAACACTGAAGCTTTCTTT	CASSWGEGNTEAFF
TRBJ2-3	NA	TRBV11-1	NA	TGTGCCAGCAGCTTCTTCGCCGGCACAGGGCTAGATACGCAGTATTTT	CASSFFAGTGLDTQYF
TRBJ2-5	TRBD2	TRBV20-1	few	TGCAGTGCTAGAGATCTTATGGGGGGGTATGGAGAGACCCAGTACTTC	CSARDLMGGYGETQYF
TRBJ1-1	TRBD1	TRBV5-6	few	TGTGCCAGCAGACAAACAGGGGAACTCACTGAAGCTTTCTTT	CASRQTGELTEAFF
TRBJ2-2	NA	TRBV5-1	NA	TGCGCCAGCAGCCCCCTCACTAGCCCGAACACCGGGGAGCTGTTTTTT	CASSPLTSPNTGELFF
TRBJ2-7	NA	TRBV5-1	many	TGCGCCAGCAGCTATGTCGCGGGCTCCTACGAGCAGTACTTC	CASSYVAGSYEQYF
TRBJ1-5	NA	TRBV5-1	few	TGCGCCAGCAGTATACAAGGTCAGCCCCAGCATTTT	CASSIQGQPQHF
TRBJ2-1	NA	TRBV12-5	many	TGTGCTAGTGGAAAACAGGGATCGAATGAGCAGTTCTTC	CASGKQGSNEQFF
TRBJ2-1	TRBD2	TRBV20-1	few	TGCAGTGCTAGCGGTCCTAGCGGGGCGTCCTACAATGAGCAGTTCTTC	CSASGPSGASYNEQFF
TRBJ2-3	TRBD2	TRBV5-4	few	TGTGCCAGCAGCTTGAAGGAGCGGGGGGGCACAGATACGCAGTATTTT	CASSLKERGGTDTQYF
TRBJ2-3	NA	TRBV2	many	TGTGCCAGCACCCTAGGGGGGCTAGCGGACACAGATACGCAGTATTTT	CASTLGGLADTDTQYF
TRBJ1-5	NA	TRBV5-5	many	TGTGCCAGCAGTCCCGTTTCCTTCAATCAGCCCCAGCATTTT	CASSPVSFNQPQHF
TRBJ2-3	NA	TRBV5-1	few	TGCGCCAGCAGCTCGACCGGGCCCGGGGTGGGAGATACGCAGTATTTT	CASSSTGPGVGDTQYF
TRBJ1-3	NA	TRBV7-2	few	TGTGCCAGCAGCTGGAGCTCTGGAAACACCATATATTTT	CASSWSSGNTIYF
TRBJ2-7	NA	TRBV10-3	few	TGTGCCATCAGTGAGAGCCAGGGTTCGGGGGAGCAGTACTTC	CAISESQGSGEQYF
TRBJ1-2	NA	TRBV29-1	NA	TGCAGCGTCGGAAAGTTAGAGGTGACTAACTATGGCTACACCTTC	CSVGKLEVTNYGYTF
TRBJ2-7	TRBD1	TRBV15	many	TGTGCCACCAGCAGAGGGGACAGTTCCTACGAGCAGTACTTC	CATSRGDSSYEQYF
TRBJ1-5	NA	TRBV27	few	TGTGCCAGCAGACCCGGGACGGACAATCAGCCCCAGCATTTT	CASRPGTDNQPQHF
TRBJ2-1	TRBD1	TRBV6-5	NA	TGTGCCAGCAGCTTCGGGTGGACAGGGACGAATGAGCAGTTCTTC	CASSFGWTGTNEQFF
TRBJ2-1	TRBD1	TRBV6-2/TRBV6-3	NA	TGTGCCAGCAACGGGGACAGGGGGCGCAATGAGCAGTTCTTC	CASNGDRGRNEQFF
TRBJ1-5	NA	TRBV4-1	NA	TGCGCCAGCAGCCAAATAGGGGACAATCAGCCCCAGCATTTT	CASSQIGDNQPQHF
TRBJ1-4	TRBD1	TRBV5-1	NA	TGCGCCAGCAAGGTACAGGGGTCGAGCGAAAAACTGTTTTTT	CASKVQGSSEKLFF
TRBJ2-1	NA	TRBV5-5	NA	TGTGCCAGCAGTCAAAGGGATACAGAGCAGTTCTTC	CASSQRDTEQFF
TRBJ1-2	NA	TRBV7-8	few	TGTGCCAGCAGCTTGGGGACGGCATCCCCGCATGGCTACACCTTC	CASSLGTASPHGYTF
TRBJ1-5	TRBD1	TRBV27	many	TGTGCCAGCAGGCCGACAGGGTTTAATCAGCCCCAGCATTTT	CASRPTGFNQPQHF
TRBJ1-6	NA	TRBV5-1	NA	TGCGCCAGCAGCTTGAGGACAGCCGAATCCTATAATTCACCCCTCCACTTT	CASSLRTAESYNSPLHF
TRBJ2-7	TRBD2	TRBV18	few	TGTGCCAGCTCACTCACACCAGCCGAAGCGGGGAGGTACTTC	CASSLTPAEAGRYF
TRBJ1-2	NA	TRBV12-3/TRBV12-4	many	TGTGCCAGCAGTCAGAGACAATCGATAAGCTACACCTTC	CASSQRQSISYTF
TRBJ2-3	TRBD1	TRBV5-1	many	TGCGCCAGCAGCTTGGCCGAAGGGGGCGGCGTAGATACGCAGTATTTT	CASSLAEGGGVDTQYF
TRBJ1-6	NA	TRBV12-3/TRBV12-4	few	TGTGCCAGCAGTTTAGCTGTCAGGGGAAATTCACCCCTCCACTTT	CASSLAVRGNSPLHF
TRBJ2-7	TRBD2	TRBV10-3	NA	TGTGCCATCAGTGAGGTAGCTAGCGGGGGGGACGAGCAGTACTTC	CAISEVASGGDEQYF
TRBJ2-5	NA	TRBV5-1	many	TGCGCCAGCAGCTTCGGGGGCCGTCAAGAGACCCAGTACTTC	CASSFGGRQETQYF
TRBJ2-3	NA	TRBV27	few	TGTGCCAGCAGTCTCTGGGGGGCCGGCGGGGGAACAGATACGCAGTATTTT	CASSLWGAGGGTDTQYF
TRBJ1-2	TRBD1	TRBV2	few	TGTGCCAGCAGTAGGGACAGGGGCTCTAACTATGGCTACACCTTC	CASSRDRGSNYGYTF
TRBJ2-7	NA	TRBV6-1	NA	TGTGCCAGCACCGAGGGAGACAGGTCCTACGAGCAGTACTTC	CASTEGDRSYEQYF
TRBJ1-4	TRBD1	TRBV5-5	NA	TGTGCCAGCAGCTGGGGGACAGCTAATGAAAAACTGTTTTTT	CASSWGTANEKLFF
TRBJ1-1	NA	TRBV5-4	many	TGTGCCAGCAGCTTGGAGAGCACTGAAGCTTTCTTT	CASSLESTEAFF
TRBJ2-7	TRBD2	TRBV20-1	NA	TGCAGTGCTCCCGAGGTAGCGGGGGGCCAGGAGTACTTC	CSAPEVAGGQEYF
TRBJ2-3	TRBD2	TRBV7-2	NA	TGTGCCAGCAGCCATCCTAGCGGGGGAGCAGATACGCAGTATTTT	CASSHPSGGADTQYF
TRBJ2-6	NA	TRBV20-1	many	TGCAGTGCTAGAACTAAGCCTGGGGCCAACGTCCTGACTTTC	CSARTKPGANVLTF
TRBJ1-1	TRBD1	TRBV12-3/TRBV12-4	many	TGTGCCAGCAGGCCCACAGGGGGCAGGGTCACTGAAGCTTTCTTT	CASRPTGGRVTEAFF